The T cell receptor beta chain under discussion was sequenced for a study of OX40 agonist ivuxolimab in advanced cancers. Assay: immunoSEQ multiplex PCR; the TCRdb copy retains only in-frame clones and omits some. The table has some 100,000 clones, about nine tenths seen once. The length of the CDR3 is 15 residues. Trimming shortened V by 0 bases and J by 0 bases, and 8 bases separated the two germline ends. Germline lookup yields CDR1 MNHEY and CDR2 SVGAGI. Study-level results: Several nonresponders also turned out to have low normalized T-cell clonal expansion.

With respect to this clone: Its specificity is not known.

Baseline, cycle 4 day 1, and cycle 7 day 1 were the blood sampling points. V usage is TRBV6-5 and J usage is TRBJ1-1; unclear D gene. This TCR was recovered from an adult with an advanced solid tumor such as melanoma, head and neck, liver or kidney cancer. The input for sequencing was CD4+ or CD8+ T cells sorted from blood, taken in a trial of the OX40 agonist ivuxolimab. CDR3 DNA sequence: TGTGCCAGCAGTTACTCGACAAGAATGAACACTGAAGCTTTCTTT. Translation: CASSYSTRMNTEAFF.